This entry features one T cell receptor beta chain sequence. One end of the junction is discordant with germline, which a read error may explain. TCR beta CDR3 regions were amplified from RNA transcripts. Investigators did first-round RT-PCR with HTBI primers, then second-round multiplex PCR. TCRdb redid the calling of the multiplex PCR reads with MiXCR, one entry per CDR3 protein. The sample consists of almost 750,000 distinct CDR3 sequences, roughly two fifths of them appearing once. These data belong to a study of Graves' ophthalmopathy and Graves' hyperthyroidism. The V gene's germline CDR1 is WSHSY and CDR2 SAAADI. This CDR3 has 16 residues.

The V call is TRBV10-2, the J call TRBJ1-2; D may be TRBD1 (6 bases). The sample consisted of peripheral blood. This TCR was recovered from an adult man with Graves' ophthalmopathy. The CDR3, as DNA: TGTGCCAGCAGTTACTCTTGGGGGCGCGTTAACTATGGCTACACCTTC. Protein sequence: CASSYSWGRVNYGYTF.